This TCR beta chain comes out of a study of cytomegalovirus exposure and HLA in healthy donors. In the case of this clone: Its target is not known.

The CDR3 is 13 residues long. CDR1 and CDR2 (germline): LNHDA, SQIVND (reference sequence). V lost 5 bases and J 4 bases, leaving 12 bases between the germline ends. General study points: In a later analysis, HLA-C alleles had the fewest associated TCRs, DRB1 alleles the most.

Both 60 Vbeta primers and 13 Jbeta primers went into the PCR. The assay was immunoSEQ multiplex PCR, and TCRdb's table has in-frame clones only and misses some. This table has some 150,000 clones, over 65% appearing once. Every donor was a healthy person donating bone marrow. The rearrangement joins TRBV19 to TRBJ2-7; tentatively, D is TRBD2 (6 bases). The receptor's source is a woman in her 40s in good health and CMV-seronegative. The sequenced sample was PBMCs. The CDR3 region is CASSAGLGYEQYF. CDR3 sequence (DNA): TGTGCCAGTAGTGCGGGACTGGGATACGAGCAGTACTTC.